A single sample gave rise to the 17 T cell receptor beta chains below, sequenced in a study of patients and donors after allogeneic stem cell transplantation. In TCRdb, the RT-PCR reads were re-called with MiXCR into one record per CDR3 protein. The table has fewer than 250,000 distinct CDR3 sequences, around an eighth seen once. Sequenced sample: blood, either unsorted or a sorted T cell fraction (not recorded which). The receptors originated from a human donor who was either an allogeneic HSCT recipient or a stem cell or donor lymphocyte infusion donor (not recorded which). It is not recorded whose cells these are; they may come from a transplant donor.

This clonotype was observed a few times. The gene calls are TRBV3-1 and TRBJ1-1; the D gene is possibly TRBD1 (5 bases). V was trimmed by 4 bases and J by 3 bases, leaving 9 bases between them. In germline, CDR1 is LGHDT, CDR2 YNNKEL (reference sequence). There are 13 residues in the CDR3. Here the CDR3 reads CASSPGADTEAFF. The DNA for the CDR3 is TGTGCCAGCAGCCCCGGGGCGGACACTGAAGCTTTCTTT.

The CDR3 DNA sequence: TGCACCAGCAGTAGGCCTAGCGGGAACCGCCTGTACGAGCAGTACTTC. Protein product: CTSSRPSGNRLYEQYF. The gene calls are TRBV1 and TRBJ2-7; the table assigns TRBD2, which was not confirmed against the DNA. TRBV1 is a pseudogene. The CDR3 extends over 16 amino acids.

The chain carries TRBV3-1 and TRBJ1-3; D is ambiguous. Germline assignment: CDR1 LGHDT and CDR2 YNNKEL (reference sequence). Trimming took 0 bases from V and 6 from J, leaving 9 bases between them. This CDR3 has 14 residues. CDR3 sequence reads: CASSQEGILNTIYF. The CDR3 DNA reads as TGTGCCAGCAGCCAAGAAGGCATTTTAAACACCATATATTTT.

This chain's CDR3 is CASSPREFTGELFF. The CDR3 DNA is TGTGCCAGCAGTCCCCGGGAGTTCACCGGGGAGCTGTTTTTT. This chain joins TRBV12-3 or TRBV12-4 and TRBJ2-2; weak D call: TRBD2 (6 bases). The V and J ends lost 5 bases and 4 bases respectively, with 11 bases between them. The CDR3 contains 14 residues.

This clonotype was detected only a few times. CDR3 amino acids: CASSFPGGTEAFF. CDR3 DNA sequence: TGTGCCAGCAGTTTCCCCGGGGGGACTGAAGCTTTCTTT. The chain uses TRBV12-3 or TRBV12-4 and TRBJ1-1, with a possible D match to TRBD1 (5 bases). CDR3 length: 13 residues. The V and J ends lost 3 bases and 5 bases respectively, with 10 bases between them.

This chain connects TRBV7-9 to TRBJ2-7; the D gene could be TRBD1 or TRBD2 (5 bases each). Germline V lookup: CDR1 SEHNR, CDR2 FQNEAQ (reference sequence). This CDR3 has 13 residues. Here the CDR3 DNA reads TGTGGACCCAGCAGCCTTGGGGGAGACGAGCAGTACTTC. This gives the protein CGPSSLGGDEQYF.

This clonotype appeared a single time. The rearrangement links TRBV9 to TRBJ1-1; 9 bases map to TRBD1. The CDR3 runs 16 residues. Germline trimming cut 4 bases from V and 0 bases from J; bases unmatched to any gene: 7. From germline, CDR1 is SGDLS and CDR2 YYNGEE. For the CDR3, the DNA is TGTGCCAGCAGCCCTCACGGGACAGGGATGAACACTGAAGCTTTCTTT. Encoded protein: CASSPHGTGMNTEAFF.

This sequence joins TRBV7-9 and TRBJ1-5; maybe TRBD1 (5 bases). With 3 bases removed from V and 7 bases from J, the gap between germline ends came to 13 bases. The CDR3 totals 14 residues. Per germline, CDR1 SEHNR and CDR2 FQNEAQ (reference sequence). The CDR3 DNA reads TGTGCCAGCAGCTTGGAGGGTTGGGGGCAGCCCCAGCATTTT. Translated: CASSLEGWGQPQHF.

The rearrangement uses TRBV25-1 and TRBJ2-3; possibly TRBD1 for D (5 bases). Per the germline V gene, CDR1 is MGHDK and CDR2 is SYGVNS. The CDR3 runs 16 residues. Trimming took 1 base from V and 0 from J, leaving 11 bases between them. CDR3 nucleotides: TGTGCCAGCAGTGAATCGAGGACAACTAGCACAGATACGCAGTATTTT. Its translation is CASSESRTTSTDTQYF.

This clonotype has just a few counts. CDR3 protein: CSAVVGVNEQFF. The CDR3 nucleotides read TGCAGTGCTGTTGTGGGCGTGAATGAGCAGTTCTTC. The V and J genes are TRBV20-1 and TRBJ2-1; D is undetermined. This CDR3 is 12 amino acids long. Germline values: CDR1 DFQATT, CDR2 SNEGSKA (reference sequence). The V end was cut by 5 bases, the J end by 7 bases, with 12 bases between.

This clonotype has a single count. The rearrangement joins TRBV19 to TRBJ1-1; TRBD1 is a possible D gene (5 bases). The CDR3 extends over 10 amino acids. Germline assignment: CDR1 LNHDA and CDR2 SQIVND (reference sequence). In DNA form, the CDR3 reads TGTCTGGTTGGCGGCTGGGGGGCTTTCTTT. This encodes CLVGGWGAFF.

At least ten counts were recorded for this clonotype. This chain uses TRBV4-3 with TRBJ1-2, with TRBD1 matching 11 bases. The germline V gene encodes CDR1 LGHNA and CDR2 YSLEER. This CDR3 spans 15 amino acids. V was clipped by 5 bases and J by 7 bases; unmatched bases: 9. The CDR3 nucleotides are TGCGCCAGCAGCACTGGACAGGGGGCTACGGGTGGCTACACCTTC. Translated: CASSTGQGATGGYTF.

This rearrangement joins TRBV12-3 or TRBV12-4 to TRBJ2-1; 13 bases align to TRBD2. There are 15 residues in the CDR3. V was clipped by 2 bases and J by 7 bases; unmatched bases: 2. This CDR3 is CASSLMTSGRNEQFF. CDR3 nucleotide sequence: TGTGCCAGCAGTTTAATGACTAGCGGGAGGAATGAGCAGTTCTTC.

The gene calls are TRBV5-1 and TRBJ1-1, with D possibly matching TRBD1 (5 bases). The CDR3 has 16 amino acids. In germline, CDR1 is SGHRS, CDR2 YFSETQ. Trimming left V 0 bases short and J 4 bases short, with 16 bases between. The CDR3 loop reads CASSLVQGGGGTEAFF. The CDR3 region has the DNA TGCGCCAGCAGCTTGGTCCAGGGCGGGGGGGGCACTGAAGCTTTCTTT.

This clonotype has just a few counts. The CDR3: CASSRDRVHEQYF. In DNA, the CDR3 is TGTGCCAGCAGCCGGGACAGGGTCCACGAGCAGTACTTC. The chain combines TRBV11-1 with TRBJ2-7, with 9 bases identical to TRBD1. This CDR3 contains 13 residues. After removal of 5 bases from V and 5 bases from J, the junction contained 4 bases not matched to a gene. The germline CDR1 and CDR2 sequences are SGHAT and FQDESV (reference sequence). The complete variable domain, with remaining parts taken from reference TRBV11-1 and TRBJ2-7, reads EAEVAQSPRYKITEKSQAVAFWCDPISGHATLYWYRQILGQGPELLVQFQDESVVDDSQLPKDRFSAERLKGVDSTLKIQPAELGDSAMYLCASSRDRVHEQYFGPGTRLTVT.

This clonotype was picked up many times. The V call is TRBV9, the J call TRBJ2-5; 10 positions match TRBD2. With 4 bases clipped from V and 2 bases from J, the junction kept 11 bases outside the gene matches. Germline V CDR1 and CDR2: SGDLS, YYNGEE. The CDR3 is 17 amino acids. CDR3 nucleotide sequence: TGTGCCAGCAGCCCCCCCCCACAGCGGGGGGGGCAAGAGACCCAGTACTTC. Translation: CASSPPPQRGGQETQYF.

V usage is TRBV6-1 and J usage is TRBJ2-7; TRBD1 matches 9 bases. V trimming: 7 bases; J trimming: 0 bases; junction bases outside the gene matches: 7. The V gene's germline CDR1 is MNHNS and CDR2 SASEGT. The CDR3 sequence is 15 residues long. The CDR3 DNA reads as TGTGCCAGCATTCAGCCGGGACAGGGCTCCTACGAGCAGTACTTC. The encoded protein is CASIQPGQGSYEQYF.